This T cell receptor beta chain is drawn from a study of T-cell reconstitution after alpha-beta-depleted transplantation in children. This clonotype has just a few counts. Molecular barcoding with unique molecular identifiers was used for the TCRbeta library. TCRdb fed the PCR reads into MiXCR, producing one record per CDR3 protein. This table holds roughly 340,000 distinct CDR3 sequences, around 16% found once. Trimming pared 2 bases from V and 1 base from J, leaving 8 bases between. Per germline, CDR1 SNHLY and CDR2 FYNNEI. CDR3 size: 15 residues. This TCR was sampled from a male patient under 10 years old who had a stem cell transplant for acute lymphoblastic leukemia, so the T cells may come from the graft donor. J is TRBJ2-2 and V is TRBV2; D is ambiguous. Sample: PBMCs, mostly from graft donor cells, taken 360 days after TCRalphabeta/CD19-depleted stem cell transplant. CDR3 sequence (DNA): TGTGCCAGCAGTGAATGGTTGATGAACACCGGGGAGCTGTTTTTT. Residues: CASSEWLMNTGELFF.